The 27 T cell receptor beta chains in this list originate from one sample, sequenced in a study of T cells in Graves' hyperthyroidism and ophthalmopathy. The CDR3 regions of TCR beta were amplified from RNA transcripts. An initial round of RT-PCR targeting the TCR CDR3 relied on the HTBI primer set. Each CDR3 protein gets one entry after TCRdb re-called the multiplex PCR reads with MiXCR. Here the sample spans around 490,000 distinct CDR3 sequences, 20% being singletons. The material sequenced was blood. These TCRs come from a man in his forties or fifties with Graves' ophthalmopathy.

This clonotype came up many times. The chain employs TRBV7-3 and TRBJ1-5; no clear D. CDR1 SGHTA and CDR2 FQGTGA come from the germline V gene. The CDR3 consists of 16 residues. V was shortened by 8 bases and J by 0 bases, with 17 bases between the two germline ends. DNA for the CDR3: TGTGCCAGCGGTGGGCAGAAAACGTATAGCAATCAGCCCCAGCATTTT. It is translated as CASGGQKTYSNQPQHF.

This clonotype was seen ten or more times. The genes are TRBV2 and TRBJ2-7; D is unresolved. CDR1 is SNHLY, CDR2 FYNNEI, per germline. This CDR3 spans 15 amino acids. V was shortened by 1 base and J by 0 bases, with 10 bases between the two germline ends. The CDR3 nucleotides are TGTGCCAGCAGTGAAGAAGGGCCTCTCTCCTACGAGCAGTACTTC. Translation: CASSEEGPLSYEQYF.

This clonotype was picked up many times. The chain combines TRBV2 with TRBJ1-1; D gene ambiguous. The CDR3 sequence is 14 residues long. Per germline, CDR1 SNHLY and CDR2 FYNNEI. Trimming removed 3 bases at V and 1 base at J, with 9 bases between. CDR3 DNA: TGTGCCAGCAGTGAGGGGAGACAGAACACTGAAGCTTTCTTT. It encodes CASSEGRQNTEAFF.

This chain connects TRBV19 to TRBJ2-5; TRBD2 agrees at 12 bases. CDR1 is LNHDA and CDR2 is SQIVND in the germline V gene (reference sequence). The CDR3 has 16 amino acids. The ends lost 7 bases at V and 1 base at J; junction bases unmatched: 7. The CDR3 loop is CASTRGLAGFQETQYF. The CDR3 DNA sequence: TGTGCCAGTACCCGGGGACTAGCGGGCTTCCAAGAGACCCAGTACTTC.

This clonotype turned up a few times. The rearrangement joins TRBV27 to TRBJ1-2; a possible D gene is TRBD1 (6 bases). From germline, CDR1 is MNHEY and CDR2 SMNVEV (reference sequence). The V gene lost 5 bases and the J gene lost 1 base, with 14 bases spanning the gap. The CDR3 sequence is 15 residues long. The CDR3 DNA reads as TGTGCCAGCAGTCCGGGACATTCCATTAACTATGGCTACACCTTC. This gives the protein CASSPGHSINYGYTF.

This clonotype was seen repeatedly, ten times or more. The CDR3 loop is CASSRRTDTQYF. CDR3 bases: TGTGCCAGCAGCCGGCGCACAGATACGCAGTATTTT. The V gene is TRBV3-1, the J gene TRBJ2-3; the D is unclear. The length of the CDR3 is 12 residues. V was pared by 4 bases and J by 1 base, with 3 bases between. Germline V gives CDR1 LGHDT, CDR2 YNNKEL (reference sequence).

The chain couples TRBV6-1 to TRBJ2-2; no clear D gene. The germline CDR1 and CDR2 sequences are MNHNS and SASEGT. The CDR3 runs to 12 residues. Trimming removed 11 bases at V and 9 bases at J, with 16 bases between. DNA for the CDR3: TGTGCCGCCTCCCCTACTATCCGGGAGCTGTTTTTT. This translates into CAASPTIRELFF.

This clonotype showed up many times. This rearrangement joins TRBV11-2 to TRBJ2-7; 9 nucleotides match TRBD2. Trimming removed 1 base from V and 3 bases from J; junction bases left unmatched: 4. CDR1 is SGHAT, CDR2 FQNNGV, per germline. CDR3 length: 15 amino acids. CDR3 bases: TGTGCCAGCAGCTTAGCCGCTAGCGGGAACTACGAGCAGTACTTC. Protein product: CASSLAASGNYEQYF.

This clonotype was found a few times. Since the CDR3 does not end with the conserved phenylalanine or tryptophan, this likely comes from a read error. CDR3 DNA sequence: TGTGCCAGCAGCCCACGCACGGGGGGCCAGGTCGGGGAGCTGTTTCTT. This gives the protein CASSPRTGGQVGELFL. The J gene is TRBJ2-2, the V gene TRBV7-9; maybe TRBD2 (7 bases). The CDR3 extends over 16 amino acids. Trimming removed 5 bases from V and 7 bases from J, with 20 bases in between. Per germline, CDR1 SEHNR and CDR2 FQNEAQ (reference sequence).

Regarding this clonotype: No conserved phenylalanine or tryptophan ends this CDR3, so it is likely a read error. The J gene is TRBJ2-5, the V gene TRBV11-2; 9 positions match TRBD2. The V gene's germline CDR1 is SGHAT and CDR2 FQNNGV. The CDR3 length is 17 residues. V was clipped by 1 base and J by 0 bases; unmatched bases: 6. The CDR3 sequence is CASSLVPTSGYQETQYL. The DNA of the CDR3 is TGTGCCAGCAGCTTAGTCCCGACTAGCGGATACCAAGAGACCCAGTACCTC.

This clonotype was detected a few times. The chain employs TRBV29-1 and TRBJ1-1; 7 bases line up with TRBD1. CDR1 and CDR2 (germline): SQVTM, ANQGSEA. V dropped 5 bases and J dropped 2; count of bases not matched to a gene: 5. The CDR3 is 13 amino acids. CDR3 coding DNA: TGCAGCGTTCGACAGGGACCTAACACTGAAGCTTTCTTT. Its protein product is CSVRQGPNTEAFF.

This clonotype was seen at least ten times. The V gene is TRBV7-8, the J gene TRBJ2-2; weak D call: TRBD1 (6 bases). The V end lost 5 bases, the J end lost 2 bases, and 15 bases lay between the germline ends. This CDR3 contains 16 residues. The germline V gene encodes CDR1 SGHVS and CDR2 FQNEAQ. CDR3 sequence: CASSPRGPPNTGELFF. The CDR3 DNA sequence: TGTGCCAGCAGCCCCAGGGGCCCTCCAAACACCGGGGAGCTGTTTTTT.

This clonotype was recorded a few times. The genes are TRBV20-1 and TRBJ1-6; 10 bases agree with TRBD1. Germline V gene lookup returns CDR1 DFQATT and CDR2 SNEGSKA (reference sequence). The CDR3 runs 19 residues. J was trimmed by 4 bases and V by 4 bases; bases with no gene match: 16. CDR3 sequence (DNA): TGCAGTGCTACACAGGTCCCGGGACAGGGGCTCGGTTATAATTCACCCCTCCACTTT. It translates to CSATQVPGQGLGYNSPLHF.

This clonotype was observed a handful of times. V usage is TRBV3-1 and J usage is TRBJ2-3; 10 bases fit TRBD2. CDR3 size: 16 residues. Germline V gene sequence: CDR1 LGHDT, CDR2 YNNKEL (reference sequence). V gave up 6 bases and J gave up 2 bases; unmatched junction bases: 8. The CDR3 loop reads CASRKGSGGATDTQYF. The CDR3 coding sequence is TGTGCCAGCAGAAAGGGCAGCGGGGGGGCCACAGATACGCAGTATTTT.

In this sample, this clonotype turned up a few times. The gene calls are TRBV27 and TRBJ2-7; either TRBD1 or TRBD2 may fit D (5 bases each). Germline V lookup: CDR1 MNHEY, CDR2 SMNVEV (reference sequence). This CDR3 is 15 amino acids long. V lost 5 bases and J lost 0, with 14 bases in between. The CDR3 loop is CASSLRDQSSYEQYF. CDR3 DNA sequence: TGTGCCAGCAGTCTCCGGGACCAGAGCTCCTACGAGCAGTACTTC.

CDR3 in DNA: TGTGCCAGTAATCCGGGAGGGAGCTACAATGAGCAGTTCTTC. Residues: CASNPGGSYNEQFF. The genes are TRBV19 and TRBJ2-1, with 8 positions matching TRBD2. Per the germline V gene, CDR1 is LNHDA and CDR2 is SQIVND (reference sequence). The V segment lost 7 bases and the J segment 3 bases; nucleotides outside the gene matches: 5. The CDR3 totals 14 residues.

This clonotype came up a few times. The chain links TRBV20-1 to TRBJ2-2, with 8 bases matching TRBD1. With 5 bases clipped from V and 2 bases from J, the junction kept 4 bases outside the gene matches. Germline loops: CDR1 DFQATT, CDR2 SNEGSKA (reference sequence). The CDR3 length is 14 residues. Written as DNA, the CDR3 is TGCAGTGCTGGGGGACAGGCTAACACCGGGGAGCTGTTTTTT. Protein: CSAGGQANTGELFF.

In nucleotides, the CDR3 is TGTGCCAGCAGCGTAGGGTTGGTTGCGAACACCGGGGAGCTGTTTTTT. It encodes CASSVGLVANTGELFF. The V and J genes are TRBV9 and TRBJ2-2, with D uncertain. Germline CDR1 SGDLS, CDR2 YYNGEE. This CDR3 contains 16 residues. The V and J ends lost 0 bases and 0 bases respectively, with 9 bases between them.

This clonotype was seen ten or more times. V usage is TRBV12-3 or TRBV12-4 and J usage is TRBJ1-6; D is uncertain. The germline V and J ends were trimmed by 3 bases and 9 bases, with 9 bases remaining between them. The CDR3 consists of 13 residues. For the CDR3, the DNA is TGTGCCAGCAGTTTTCTTTCTATTTCACCCCTCCACTTT. Protein: CASSFLSISPLHF.

This rearrangement joins TRBV6-2 or TRBV6-3 to TRBJ1-6, with 7 bases matching TRBD1. The CDR3 contains 17 residues. V was clipped by 2 bases and J by 5 bases; unmatched bases: 9. Germline CDR1 is MNHEY and CDR2 is SVGEGT. The CDR3 DNA reads as TGTGCCAGCAGTTACGAAGGGGGCGGTCGAAATAATTCACCCCTCCACTTT. Encoded protein: CASSYEGGGRNNSPLHF.

This clonotype was observed many times. The V and J genes are TRBV28 and TRBJ2-7, with 14 bases identical to TRBD2. The CDR3 has 15 amino acids. The V and J ends lost 4 bases and 7 bases, in that order; junction bases with no gene match: 6. The germline V gene has CDR1 MDHEN and CDR2 SYDVKM. The CDR3 sequence is CASSSGLAGAGEQYF. The CDR3 DNA reads as TGTGCCAGCAGTTCGGGACTAGCGGGAGCGGGGGAGCAGTACTTC.

This clonotype was picked up many times. The J gene is TRBJ1-1, the V gene TRBV30; no definite D call. The CDR3 spans 13 residues. Trimming cost V 3 bases and J 2 bases, with 10 bases left between them. CDR1 GTSNPN and CDR2 SVGIG come from the germline V gene (reference sequence). This CDR3 reads CAWRGRTNTEAFF. CDR3 sequence (DNA): TGTGCCTGGAGAGGCAGGACTAACACTGAAGCTTTCTTT.

In this sample, this clonotype turned up many times. The CDR3 DNA follows: TGCAGTGTTACACAGGGGTCCTCCTACGAGCAGTACTTC. It encodes CSVTQGSSYEQYF. The V and J genes are TRBV20-1 and TRBJ2-7; TRBD1 agrees at 7 bases. Per the germline V gene, CDR1 is DFQATT and CDR2 is SNEGSKA (reference sequence). This CDR3 spans 13 amino acids. The V gene end was trimmed by 7 bases and the J gene end by 0 bases; junction bases not matched to a gene: 6.

V usage is TRBV15 and J usage is TRBJ2-1; D uncertain. The CDR3 is 15 amino acids. The V and J ends lost 8 bases and 0 bases respectively, with 14 bases between them. Per the germline V gene, CDR1 is LNHNV and CDR2 is YYDKDF (reference sequence). CDR3 nucleotide sequence: TGTGCCACCCTTCTGACCGTCGGCTCCTACAATGAGCAGTTCTTC. This translates into CATLLTVGSYNEQFF.

Ten or more counts support this clonotype. The chain recombines TRBV5-8 with TRBJ2-5; D is uncertain. This CDR3 is 13 amino acids long. V was trimmed by 2 bases and J by 1 base, leaving 6 bases between them. Germline CDR1 SGHTS, CDR2 YDEGEE. CDR3 DNA sequence: TGTGCCAGCAGCTTATGGTCCCAAGAGACCCAGTACTTC. Residues: CASSLWSQETQYF. The whole variable domain, remainder taken from reference TRBV5-8 and TRBJ2-5, is EAGVTQSPTHLIKTRGQQATLRCSPISGHTSVYWYQQALGLGLQFLLWYDEGEERNRGNFPPRFSGRQFPNYSSELNVNALELEDSALYLCASSLWSQETQYFGPGTRLLVL.

V is TRBV5-1 and J is TRBJ1-4, with no clear D. Looked up from germline, CDR1 is SGHRS and CDR2 is YFSETQ. Trimming left V 3 bases short and J 0 bases short, with 9 bases between. The CDR3 is made up of 15 amino acids. CDR3 amino acids: CASSSDTPTNEKLFF. In DNA form, the CDR3 reads TGCGCCAGCAGCTCCGACACTCCAACTAATGAAAAACTGTTTTTT.

This clonotype was picked up a small number of times. The J gene is TRBJ1-3, the V gene TRBV19; no firm D call. The V end was cut by 3 bases, the J end by 4 bases, with 4 bases between. The CDR3 extends over 12 amino acids. Germline-derived CDR1 and CDR2 are LNHDA and SQIVND (reference sequence). The CDR3 DNA sequence: TGTGCCAGTAGTATCAACGGAAACACCATATATTTT. This codes for CASSINGNTIYF.